A selection of T cell receptor beta chains follows, all from one sample in a study of shared clonotypes between healthy human individuals. TCRdb's copy holds only in-frame clones and misses some; the assay was immunoSEQ multiplex PCR. This table holds some 1 million clones, around 76% found once. Sequencing used memory CD4+ T cells sorted from blood. The receptors were sampled from a man younger than 35 in good health. The CDR3 runs from the conserved cysteine through the conserved F or W. A D gene is named only where the DNA matches it firmly. The size of a clone is reported for some rows only, either as once, few or many, or as a class for expanded clones.

j_call v_call clone_size d_call cdr3_aa cdr3_nt
TRBJ1-6 TRBV14 - TRBD1 CASSQVDRDFSPLHF TGTGCCAGCAGCCAAGTCGACAGGGACTTTTCACCCCTCCACTTT
TRBJ2-7 TRBV7-9 - TRBD2 CASSPRGGVELREQYF TGTGCCAGCAGCCCCCGGGGAGGGGTTGAACTCCGCGAGCAGTACTTC
TRBJ2-5 TRBV10-3 - - CAISEPGREKETQYF TGTGCCATCAGTGAACCTGGACGAGAAAAAGAGACCCAGTACTTC
TRBJ1-3 TRBV6-1 - - CASSPGQRNTIYF TGTGCCAGCAGCCCAGGGCAAAGAAACACCATATATTTT
TRBJ1-2 TRBV28 - TRBD1 CASSSAGGTNYGYTF TGTGCCAGCAGTTCGGCAGGGGGAACTAACTATGGCTACACCTTC
TRBJ2-1 TRBV15 - - CATSILAYRPNEQFF TGTGCCACCAGCATACTCGCCTACCGGCCCAATGAGCAGTTCTTC
TRBJ2-7 TRBV19 - - CASSQADNYEQYF TGTGCCAGTAGCCAGGCGGACAACTACGAGCAGTACTTC
TRBJ1-4 TRBV6-6 - TRBD1 CASSWGQLNEKLFF TGTGCCAGCAGTTGGGGACAGCTCAATGAAAAACTGTTTTTT
TRBJ1-6 TRBV27 - TRBD1 CASSLLNLRTGPNSPLHF TGTGCCAGCAGTTTATTAAATCTTAGGACAGGACCTAATTCACCCCTCCACTTT
TRBJ1-6 TRBV11-2 - TRBD1 CASRLTGLDSYNSPLHF TGTGCCAGCAGGTTGACAGGGCTGGACTCCTATAATTCACCCCTCCACTTT
TRBJ2-5 TRBV2 - - CASSEGGNRQETQYF TGTGCCAGCAGTGAAGGGGGGAATAGACAAGAGACCCAGTACTTC
TRBJ2-2 TRBV5-1 - - CASSLEVAAGELFF TGCGCCAGCAGCTTGGAGGTAGCGGCGGGGGAGCTGTTTTTT
TRBJ1-6 TRBV6-5 - - CASSPRGVDSPLHF TGTGCCAGCAGTCCCCGGGGAGTAGATTCACCCCTCCACTTT
TRBJ2-5 TRBV6-1 - - CASIGNSVMETQYF TGTGCCAGCATTGGAAACAGCGTCATGGAGACCCAGTACTTC
TRBJ2-7 TRBV19 - TRBD1 CASSPPGQVYEQYF TGTGCCAGTAGCCCCCCGGGACAGGTTTACGAGCAGTACTTC
TRBJ2-5 TRBV30 - - CAWSVPGRSGYF TGTGCCTGGAGTGTACCCGGGCGATCGGGGTACTTC
TRBJ1-1 TRBV21-1 - - CASSKGAASMNTEAFF TGTGCCAGCAGCAAAGGGGCAGCATCTATGAACACTGAAGCTTTCTTT
TRBJ2-7 TRBV11-2 - - CASSRAPYEQYF TGTGCCAGCAGCAGAGCCCCCTACGAGCAGTACTTC
TRBJ2-7 TRBV27 - - CASSSAGTRDEQYF TGTGCCAGCAGTTCCGCGGGGACACGGGATGAGCAGTACTTC
TRBJ2-2 TRBV19 - TRBD2 CASSRTSGYINTGELFF TGTGCCAGTAGTAGGACTAGCGGGTACATTAACACCGGGGAGCTGTTTTTT
TRBJ1-3 TRBV30 - - CAWSVLGQLSSGNTMYF TGTGCCTGGAGTGTACTTGGACAGCTCTCCTCTGGAAACACCATGTATTTT
TRBJ2-1 TRBV5-4 - TRBD2 CASSPASGGGATNEQFF TGTGCCAGCAGCCCCGCGAGTGGCGGGGGGGCAACTAATGAGCAGTTCTTC
TRBJ1-1 TRBV12-5 - - CASGLGPDWVGTEAFF TGTGCTAGTGGTTTGGGCCCCGATTGGGTTGGCACTGAAGCTTTCTTT
TRBJ1-6 TRBV5-4 - TRBD1 CASSSARDRGYNSPLHF TGTGCCAGCAGCTCCGCCCGGGACAGGGGGTACAATTCACCCCTCCACTTT
TRBJ1-2 TRBV5-4 - - CASSARSGGWDGYTF TGTGCCAGCAGCGCGCGGAGTGGGGGGTGGGATGGCTACACCTTC
TRBJ2-7 TRBV18 - TRBD1 CASSPSGTGEEQYF TGTGCCAGCTCACCTTCCGGGACAGGGGAAGAGCAGTACTTC
TRBJ1-1 TRBV27 - - CASPEAWWDTEAFF TGTGCCAGCCCAGAGGCCTGGTGGGACACTGAAGCTTTCTTT
TRBJ1-2 TRBV6-1 - - CASSEYPKGRGDGYTF TGTGCCAGCAGTGAATACCCCAAGGGCAGGGGAGATGGCTACACCTTC
TRBJ1-5 TRBV7-2 - - CASSLVPGSGQPQHF TGTGCCAGCAGCTTAGTCCCAGGATCGGGCCAGCCCCAGCATTTT
TRBJ2-7 TRBV7-2 - - CASSRPPGSEQYF TGTGCCAGCAGCCGTCCCCCTGGATCCGAGCAGTACTTC
TRBJ1-4 TRBV6-5 - TRBD1 CASRTGQGGEKLFF TGTGCCAGCAGAACCGGACAGGGGGGTGAAAAACTGTTTTTT
TRBJ2-5 TRBV28 - - CASSKRPTSYQETQYF TGTGCCAGCAGTAAAAGGCCTACATCGTACCAAGAGACCCAGTACTTC
TRBJ1-6 TRBV30 once - CAWSVQGAHNSPLHF TGTGCCTGGAGTGTACAGGGCGCCCATAATTCACCCCTCCACTTT
TRBJ1-1 TRBV7-9 few - CASSLVTGSSFF TGTGCCAGCAGCTTAGTGACAGGATCGTCTTTCTTT